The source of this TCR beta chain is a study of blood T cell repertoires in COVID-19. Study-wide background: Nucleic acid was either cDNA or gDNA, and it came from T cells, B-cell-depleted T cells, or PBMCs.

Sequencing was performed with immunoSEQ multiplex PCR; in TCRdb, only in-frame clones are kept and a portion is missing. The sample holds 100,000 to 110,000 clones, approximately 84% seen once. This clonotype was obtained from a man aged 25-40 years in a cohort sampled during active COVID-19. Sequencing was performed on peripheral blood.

DNA of the CDR3: TGTGCCAGCTCACCGAACGCCCGGGTCGAAAACACTGAAGCTTTCTTT. Protein sequence: CASSPNARVENTEAFF. The chain employs TRBV18 and TRBJ1-1; D gene uncertain. The CDR3 is made up of 16 amino acids. V shed 3 bases and J shed 2 bases, with 16 bases lying between them. Per germline, CDR1 KGHSH and CDR2 LQKENI.